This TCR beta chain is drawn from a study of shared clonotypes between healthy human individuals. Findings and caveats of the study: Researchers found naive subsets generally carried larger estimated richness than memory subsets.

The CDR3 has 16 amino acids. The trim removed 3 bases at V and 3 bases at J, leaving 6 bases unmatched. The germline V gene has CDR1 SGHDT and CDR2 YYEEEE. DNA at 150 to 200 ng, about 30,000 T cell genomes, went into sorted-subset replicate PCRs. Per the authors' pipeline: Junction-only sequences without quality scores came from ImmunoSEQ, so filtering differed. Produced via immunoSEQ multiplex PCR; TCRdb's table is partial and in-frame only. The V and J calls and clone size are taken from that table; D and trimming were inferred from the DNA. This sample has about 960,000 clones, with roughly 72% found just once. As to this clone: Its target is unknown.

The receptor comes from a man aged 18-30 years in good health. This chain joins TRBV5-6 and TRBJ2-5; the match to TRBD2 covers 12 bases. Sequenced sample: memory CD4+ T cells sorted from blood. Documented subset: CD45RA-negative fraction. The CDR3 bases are TGTGCCAGCAGCTCTTCAGGACTAGCGGGAAAAGAGACCCAGTACTTC. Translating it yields CASSSSGLAGKETQYF.